This T cell receptor (beta chain) came from a study of identifying expanded T cells in peripheral blood. No infections or other immune events were documented during collection. Worth noting for this clone: Antigen: not known.

Study-wide points: Clone count variance between approximately two-week samples rose with total template count. Over about two and four weeks, about 15 and 19 clones changed, versus around 1.1 between replicates.

TCRdb's table, derived via immunoSEQ multiplex PCR, lists solely in-frame clones and lacks some. The sample consists of about 100,000 clones, over 80% of them appearing once. Sequenced sample: blood. This TCR was recovered from a person aged 18 to 75 in good health.

CDR3 sequence (DNA): TGTGCCATCAGACAACCAGGGGGTCGCGACACTGAAGCTTTCTTT. It specifies CAIRQPGGRDTEAFF. This chain connects TRBV10-3 to TRBJ1-1, with 7 positions matching TRBD1. The CDR3 covers 15 residues. Trimming took 6 bases from V and 3 from J; bases not matched to a gene: 10. Per germline, CDR1 ENHRY and CDR2 SYGVKD.